A single sample is the source of the 23 T cell receptor beta chains below, sequenced in a study of identical twins. TCRdb fed the 5' RACE reads into MiXCR, producing one record per CDR3 protein. The sample shows 250,000 or so distinct CDR3 sequences, roughly an eighth of them seen only once. The same specimen was also included in a second study, on yellow fever vaccine responses in identical twins.

Sequencing was performed on memory (CD45RO+) T cells sorted from blood. The receptors originated from a woman aged 18-35 years in good health.

There are many counts of this clonotype. The chain recombines TRBV6-4 with TRBJ2-3, with D possibly being TRBD2 (6 bases). Germline CDR1 reads MRHNA; CDR2 reads SNTAGT. Deletions cut 5 bases from V and 3 bases from J, with 15 bases between. This CDR3 has 15 residues. CDR3 DNA sequence: TGTGCCAGCAGTATGACTAGTGGATATACAGATACGCAGTATTTT. Translated, it gives CASSMTSGYTDTQYF.

The chain links TRBV6-1 to TRBJ2-7; weak D call: TRBD2 (6 bases). The V end lost 6 bases, the J end lost 4 bases, and 19 bases lay between the germline ends. Germline assignment: CDR1 MNHNS and CDR2 SASEGT. The CDR3 length is 15 residues. CDR3 region: CASSPLAQGGYEQYF. The CDR3 coding sequence is TGTGCCAGCAGCCCCCTAGCGCAGGGTGGGTACGAGCAGTACTTC.

This clonotype was seen only a few times. This chain uses TRBV6-2 or TRBV6-3 with TRBJ2-7; 7 nucleotides align to TRBD1. The V gene end was trimmed by 7 bases and the J gene end by 3 bases; junction bases not matched to a gene: 15. This CDR3 has 16 amino acids. CDR1 and CDR2 from the germline V gene are MNHEY and SVGEGT. The CDR3 DNA reads as TGTGCCAGCAAGAATGGACAGGCCCAGGTCGGCTACGAGCAGTACTTC. Its translation is CASKNGQAQVGYEQYF.

This clonotype was seen ten or more times. Because the CDR3 is missing its conserved closing phenylalanine or tryptophan, this is likely a read error. It is unclear where the CDR3 begins or ends on the DNA, so no DNA is shown, and the CDR3 is as TCRdb lists it. The rearrangement joins TRBV29-1 to TRBJ2-3; the table's D call of TRBD1 was not tested on the DNA. The germline gives CDR1 SQVTM, CDR2 ANQGSEA. The CDR3 spans 11 residues, counting both ends. The CDR3 region is CSVLTTASIST.

Ten or more counts support this clonotype. The rearrangement links TRBV4-3 to TRBJ2-2; the D is unclear. Germline V lookup: CDR1 LGHNA, CDR2 YSLEER. The CDR3 contains 15 residues. The V end lost 2 bases, the J end lost 3 bases, and 10 bases lay between the germline ends. CDR3 residues: CASSQSASYTGELFF. The CDR3 DNA reads TGCGCCAGCAGCCAATCGGCCAGCTACACCGGGGAGCTGTTTTTT.

This clonotype occurred many times. This chain uses TRBV15 with TRBJ1-3; D is perhaps TRBD1 (5 bases). This CDR3 is 13 amino acids long. Trimming took 5 bases from V and 0 from J, leaving 5 bases between them. Germline V gene sequence: CDR1 LNHNV, CDR2 YYDKDF (reference sequence). This CDR3 is CATSGHSGNTIYF. The CDR3 DNA is TGTGCCACCAGCGGACACTCTGGAAACACCATATATTTT. Drawing the rest from reference TRBV15 and TRBJ1-3, the complete variable domain is DAMVIQNPRYQVTQFGKPVTLSCSQTLNHNVMYWYQQKSSQAPKLLFHYYDKDFNNEADTPDNFQSRRPNTSFCFLDIRSPGLGDTAMYLCATSGHSGNTIYFGEGSWLTVV.

The chain joins TRBV7-9 to TRBJ2-5; perhaps TRBD1 as D (6 bases). CDR1 and CDR2 (germline): SEHNR, FQNEAQ (reference sequence). V was clipped by 5 bases and J by 1 base, with 20 bases between them. This CDR3 is built from 17 residues. This chain's CDR3 is CASSARWTAGAQETQYF. The CDR3 DNA reads TGTGCCAGCAGCGCGCGCTGGACGGCAGGGGCCCAAGAGACCCAGTACTTC.

The table lists this clonotype with a few counts. The chain recombines TRBV25-1 with TRBJ2-1; D uncertain. V dropped 4 bases and J dropped 0 bases, with 7 bases sitting between them. This CDR3 region has 14 residues. The germline CDR1 and CDR2 sequences are MGHDK and SYGVNS. The CDR3 sequence is CASSVESSYNEQFF. CDR3 DNA sequence: TGTGCCAGCAGTGTAGAGAGCTCCTACAATGAGCAGTTCTTC.

The rearrangement uses TRBV4-1 and TRBJ2-3; D remains unclear. CDR1 and CDR2 from the germline V gene are MGHRA and YSYEKL. Trimming removed 0 bases from V and 3 bases from J, with 7 bases in between. This CDR3 spans 14 amino acids. CDR3 nucleotide sequence: TGCGCCAGCAGCCAAGAAGGTTGGACAGATACGCAGTATTTT. Its translation: CASSQEGWTDTQYF.

The J gene is TRBJ2-7, the V gene TRBV5-1; a possible D gene is TRBD1 (7 bases). Germline V gene sequence: CDR1 SGHRS, CDR2 YFSETQ. V gave up 0 bases and J gave up 0 bases, with 10 bases separating them. The CDR3 covers 15 residues. CDR3 nucleotide sequence: TGCGCCAGCAGCTTGGAGGAGGGGGCCTCCTACGAGCAGTACTTC. It encodes CASSLEEGASYEQYF.

This clonotype occurred many times. The rearrangement joins TRBV7-9 to TRBJ2-5; no firm D call. From germline, CDR1 is SEHNR and CDR2 FQNEAQ (reference sequence). The CDR3 is 14 amino acids. V lost 2 bases and J lost 2, with 9 bases in between. This chain's CDR3 is CASSLLTDQETQYF. As DNA, the CDR3 is TGTGCCAGCAGCTTACTGACCGATCAAGAGACCCAGTACTTC.

This clonotype was found a few times. The chain is built from TRBV7-9 and TRBJ2-3; 7 bases are shared with TRBD2. The germline V gene encodes CDR1 SEHNR and CDR2 FQNEAQ (reference sequence). The CDR3 covers 16 residues. V dropped 6 bases and J dropped 1; count of bases not matched to a gene: 10. CDR3 loop: CASSPTGTTRTDTQYF. The CDR3 DNA reads TGTGCCAGCAGTCCCACCGGGACTACCCGCACAGATACGCAGTATTTT.

The rearrangement links TRBV4-3 to TRBJ2-2, with 11 bases lining up with TRBD1. The V and J ends lost 4 bases and 6 bases, in that order; junction bases with no gene match: 7. This CDR3 comprises 16 residues. CDR1 is LGHNA and CDR2 is YSLEER in the germline V gene. The CDR3 loop reads CASSREPGQGAGELFF. CDR3 sequence (DNA): TGCGCCAGCAGCCGAGAACCGGGACAGGGGGCCGGGGAGCTGTTTTTT.

The rearrangement uses TRBV18 and TRBJ1-3; D is ambiguous. This CDR3 is built from 15 residues. From germline, CDR1 is KGHSH and CDR2 LQKENI. The ends were cut back, 2 bases at V and 1 base at J, with 9 bases in the middle. The CDR3 DNA sequence: TGTGCCAGCTCACCATCACATACGTCTGGAAACACCATATATTTT. It specifies CASSPSHTSGNTIYF.

This clonotype was detected only a few times. The chain links TRBV12-3 or TRBV12-4 to TRBJ2-5; 11 bases align to TRBD2. V trimming: 5 bases; J trimming: 1 base; junction bases outside the gene matches: 6. The CDR3 has 16 amino acids. CDR3 coding DNA: TGTGCCAGCAGTGCGACTAGCGGGGCGCTCCAAGAGACCCAGTACTTC. Protein sequence: CASSATSGALQETQYF.

This chain connects TRBV7-6 to TRBJ2-5, with 7 positions matching TRBD1. Germline CDR1 reads SGHVS; CDR2 reads FNYEAQ. The CDR3 runs 15 residues. V shed 5 bases and J 2 bases; nucleotides not matched to a gene: 8. For the CDR3, the DNA is TGTGCCAGCAGCGCTACTGGACAGGCTCAAGAGACCCAGTACTTC. It encodes CASSATGQAQETQYF.

In its sample, this clonotype was seen many times. The V and J genes are TRBV7-2 and TRBJ2-2; 7 bases fit TRBD2. This CDR3 is 17 amino acids long. Germline V gene lookup returns CDR1 SGHTA and CDR2 FQGNSA. Unmatched junction bases numbered 7, after V lost 0 bases and J lost 3 bases. The CDR3 nucleotides read TGTGCCAGCAGCTTAGCGTCGAGCGGGGTTTACACCGGGGAGCTGTTTTTT. Its translation is CASSLASSGVYTGELFF.

This clonotype was seen a handful of times. The gene calls are TRBV4-3 and TRBJ2-7; a possible D gene is TRBD2 (7 bases). V was trimmed by 4 bases and J by 3 bases, leaving 19 bases between them. The CDR3 spans 16 residues. Germline CDR1 reads LGHNA; CDR2 reads YSLEER. The CDR3 protein is CASSRQTGLGIYEQYF. As DNA, the CDR3 is TGCGCCAGCAGCCGGCAGACAGGACTAGGGATCTACGAGCAGTACTTC.

In its sample, this clonotype was seen many times. The chain recombines TRBV5-6 with TRBJ2-1, with TRBD2 matching 12 bases. Trimming cost V 5 bases and J 2 bases; bases outside gene matches: 2. CDR1 is SGHDT and CDR2 is YYEEEE in the germline V gene. CDR3 length equals 15 residues. The CDR3: CASRLAGGPYNEQFF. The CDR3 coding sequence is TGTGCCAGCAGACTAGCGGGAGGACCCTACAATGAGCAGTTCTTC.

This clonotype appeared a few times. This chain links TRBV4-3 with TRBJ2-5, with 16 bases matching TRBD2. The CDR3 length is 18 residues. The V gene's germline CDR1 is LGHNA and CDR2 YSLEER. Losses at the gene ends were 3 bases for V and 5 bases for J; bases not matched to a gene: 9. The CDR3 loop is CASSQGLAGGGSRETQYF. The CDR3, as DNA: TGCGCCAGCAGCCAGGGACTAGCGGGGGGGGGCTCCAGGGAGACCCAGTACTTC.

This clonotype was seen many times. The rearrangement uses TRBV15 and TRBJ1-2, with D perhaps TRBD1 (6 bases). The CDR3 contains 13 residues. Germline V gene sequence: CDR1 LNHNV, CDR2 YYDKDF (reference sequence). V was clipped by 2 bases and J by 5 bases, with 9 bases between them. The CDR3 DNA reads TGTGCCACCAGCAGACCAGGGGTGTATGGCTACACCTTC. It encodes CATSRPGVYGYTF.

The rearrangement links TRBV4-1 to TRBJ2-7; no clear D. V was shortened by 1 base and J by 6 bases, with 10 bases between the two germline ends. The germline V gene has CDR1 MGHRA and CDR2 YSYEKL. CDR3 length: 13 amino acids. The CDR3: CASSQGGRAEQYF. The CDR3 DNA follows: TGCGCCAGCAGCCAAGGGGGTAGGGCCGAGCAGTACTTC.

The table lists this clonotype with a few counts. V gene TRBV5-6 combines with J gene TRBJ1-1, with D possibly TRBD1 on 6 matching bases. CDR3 length: 14 residues. Germline CDR1 and CDR2: SGHDT and YYEEEE. V lost 4 bases to trimming and J lost 4 bases, with 14 bases between them. The CDR3 reads CASSHRADSTEAFF. In DNA form, the CDR3 reads TGTGCCAGCAGCCACAGGGCCGATAGCACTGAAGCTTTCTTT.